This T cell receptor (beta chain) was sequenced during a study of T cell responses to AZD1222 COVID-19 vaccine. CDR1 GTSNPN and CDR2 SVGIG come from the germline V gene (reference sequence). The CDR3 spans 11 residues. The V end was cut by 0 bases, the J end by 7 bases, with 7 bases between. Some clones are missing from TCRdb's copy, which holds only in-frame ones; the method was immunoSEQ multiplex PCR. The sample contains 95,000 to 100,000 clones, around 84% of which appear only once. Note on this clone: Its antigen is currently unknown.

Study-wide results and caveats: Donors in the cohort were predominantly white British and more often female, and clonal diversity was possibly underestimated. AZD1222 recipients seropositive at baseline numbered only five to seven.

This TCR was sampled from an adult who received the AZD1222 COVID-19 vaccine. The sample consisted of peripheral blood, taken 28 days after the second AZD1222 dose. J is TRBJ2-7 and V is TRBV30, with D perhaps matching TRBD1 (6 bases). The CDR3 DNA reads TGTGCCTGGAGTGTACAGGGTGAGCAGTACTTC. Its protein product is CAWSVQGEQYF.